These T cell receptor beta chains were read from a single sample in a study of response to subunit inactivated influenza vaccine. TCRdb processed the RT-PCR reads anew with MiXCR; each CDR3 protein has one entry. The data show about 580,000 distinct CDR3 sequences, approximately 14% seen once. The sequences come from PBMCs from blood, collected 11 to 12 days after vaccination. The receptor set was obtained from a man over 45 who received an inactivated influenza vaccine. Both conserved end residues are trimmed from each CDR3. Some rows mark clone size as missing; the rest say once, few, many or name a class of expanded clone.

v_call clone_size cdr3_aa
TRBV3-1 . ASSQPRHSGANVLT
TRBV10-3 . AISDHSTGGELF
TRBV5-1 few ASSPVPGPQIYEQY
TRBV12-3/TRBV12-4 few ASSFGLASRNMAQY
TRBV7-9 few ASSLVRNEQF
TRBV4-3 . ASSGRVFYGYT
TRBV5-1 . ASRDAYGYT
TRBV20-1 . SAPPWGESYNEQF
TRBV12-3/TRBV12-4 . ASSPGTPRQPQH
TRBV7-9 . ASSPRGTANTGELF
TRBV5-4 few ASSLSGKSYEQY
TRBV4-3 . ASSPPGAGSGANVLT
TRBV29-1 . NVRAGSPLSYEQY
TRBV20-1 . SAQRPGLSYNEQF
TRBV5-1 few ASSFSQGSQPQH
TRBV20-1 . SARGKGTRGGEKLF